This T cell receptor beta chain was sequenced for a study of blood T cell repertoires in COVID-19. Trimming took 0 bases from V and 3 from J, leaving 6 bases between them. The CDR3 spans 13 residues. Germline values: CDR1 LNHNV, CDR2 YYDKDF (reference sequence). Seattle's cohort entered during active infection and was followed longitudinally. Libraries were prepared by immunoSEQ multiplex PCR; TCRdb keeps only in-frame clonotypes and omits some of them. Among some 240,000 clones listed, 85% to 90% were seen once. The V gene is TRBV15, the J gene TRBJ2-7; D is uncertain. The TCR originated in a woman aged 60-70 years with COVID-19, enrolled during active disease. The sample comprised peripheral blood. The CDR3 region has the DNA TGTGCCACCAGCAGAGATACGCGCTACGAGCAGTACTTC. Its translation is CATSRDTRYEQYF.